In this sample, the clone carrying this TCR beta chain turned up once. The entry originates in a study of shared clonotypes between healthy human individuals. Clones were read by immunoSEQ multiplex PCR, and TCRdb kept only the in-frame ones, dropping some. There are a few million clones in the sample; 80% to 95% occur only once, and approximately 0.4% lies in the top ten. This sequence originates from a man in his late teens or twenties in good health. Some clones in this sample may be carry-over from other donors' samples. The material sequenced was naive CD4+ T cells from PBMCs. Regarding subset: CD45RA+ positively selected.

CDR3: CASTLGWAADSGANVLTF. The CDR3 nucleotides read TGTGCCAGCACCCTGGGCTGGGCGGCGGACTCTGGGGCCAACGTCCTGACTTTC. The V gene is TRBV4-2, the J gene TRBJ2-6; D gene unclear. With 7 bases removed from V and 0 bases from J, the gap between germline ends came to 19 bases. The CDR3 covers 18 residues. CDR1 is LGHNA, CDR2 YNFKEQ, per germline.